Listed below are T cell receptor beta chains from one sample, sequenced in a study of response to subunit inactivated influenza vaccine. Via MiXCR, TCRdb re-called the RT-PCR reads, giving one row per CDR3 protein. The sample records just under 550,000 distinct CDR3 sequences, 20% to 25% being singletons. These same data were also listed under a study on T cells expressing NK-cell markers.

The source material was CD4+ T cells sorted from PBMCs, sampled 11 to 12 days after vaccination. The receptors were gathered from a man over 45 who received an inactivated influenza vaccine. Each CDR3 is given with its conserved first and last residue. Clone size is shown for a subset of rows, as once, few, many or a class of expanded clone.

clone_size j_call v_call cdr3_length cdr3_aa
few TRBJ1-2 TRBV27 12 CASSFPDYGYTF
- TRBJ1-6 TRBV12-3/TRBV12-4 14 CASSLKQGGSPLHF
few TRBJ2-7 TRBV6-1 13 CASRAPNSYEQYF
- TRBJ1-1 TRBV18 13 CASSVGQPTEAFF
- TRBJ2-2 TRBV11-2 17 CASSSPRGSSNTGELFF
few TRBJ2-4 TRBV20-1 15 CSAGGLAGSGNIQYF
- TRBJ1-1 TRBV6-5 14 CASSYSAGPTEAFF
- TRBJ2-2 TRBV3-1 16 CASSLRSGGHTGELFF
few TRBJ2-7 TRBV3-1 12 CASSQEQGPRYF
few TRBJ1-5 TRBV20-1 16 CSARHWTGLSNQPQHF
- TRBJ1-6 TRBV7-2 13 CASNTGYRSPLHF
once TRBJ1-4 TRBV2 14 CASSGQGYNEKLFF
few TRBJ1-5 TRBV29-1 13 CSVEFSFNQPQHF
- TRBJ2-3 TRBV14 14 CASSQGVTGFTQYF
- TRBJ1-5 TRBV6-1 13 CASKAGGHQPQHF
- TRBJ1-1 TRBV4-3 14 CASSQVEGNTEAFF
- TRBJ2-5 TRBV28 14 CASSLRRAQETQYF
few TRBJ2-3 TRBV14 17 CASSPPGLAGGRDTQYF
many TRBJ2-1 TRBV5-1 16 CASSYGTSGAYNEQFF
- TRBJ2-3 TRBV9 15 CASSVLAGAPDTQYF
few TRBJ2-3 TRBV7-9 16 CASSRRDRTSTDTQYF
- TRBJ2-1 TRBV20-1 14 CSAIFGTSGAEQFF